Listed here is a single TCR beta chain. This sample also contains other DNA sequences that code for the same CDR3. The data derive from a study of blood T cell repertoires in COVID-19. Study-level information: T cells, B-cell-depleted T cells, or PBMCs supplied cDNA or gDNA.

CDR1 MNHNS and CDR2 SASEGT come from the germline V gene. Trimming left V 2 bases short and J 5 bases short, with 9 bases between. There are 13 residues in the CDR3. How the authors handled the data: Nucleated cell number was recorded as an estimate derived from reference gene primer amplification. Assay used: immunoSEQ multiplex PCR; TCRdb lists only in-frame clones, some missing. V and J calls and clone size are those listed in that table; D and trimming were worked out from the DNA. The repertoire holds 370,000 or so clones, with around 87% as singletons. The cohort comprised adults aged about 18 to 100 years residing in approximately 25 US areas. Allocation to cohorts depended on clinical history reported by the participants.

The chain links TRBV6-1 to TRBJ1-2; D might be TRBD1 (5 bases). The sample consisted of PBMCs or T cells enriched from blood (not recorded which). The TCR comes from a man aged 30 to 45 who had recovered from COVID-19. This CDR3 is CASSESGGYGYTF. The CDR3 DNA follows: TGTGCCAGCAGTGAAAGTGGGGGGTATGGCTACACCTTC.